The 10 T cell receptor beta chains below all came from one sample that was sequenced in a study of blood T cells in healthy people across ages. PCR was performed a second time for 7 to 11 cycles using a sample-barcoded 5' primer and a J-beta primer mix. TCRdb re-called the 5' RACE reads with MiXCR, one entry per CDR3 protein. The profile shows about 1 million distinct CDR3 sequences, around 43% of them singletons. The sample was blood. The receptors come from an older woman in good health.

This clonotype was recorded a few times. This sequence joins TRBV6-1 and TRBJ2-7, with D perhaps TRBD1 (5 bases). Trimming left V 2 bases short and J 2 bases short, with 13 bases between. The CDR3 extends over 15 amino acids. Per the germline V gene, CDR1 is MNHNS and CDR2 is SASEGT. The CDR3 nucleotides read TGTGCCAGCAGTGAATGGTCAGGGTCGGCCTACGAGCAGTACTTC. Translating it yields CASSEWSGSAYEQYF.

The chain recombines TRBV7-9 with TRBJ2-7; 8 positions match TRBD1. TRBJ2-4 explains the end of the DNA better; the J call may be wrong. From germline, CDR1 is SEHNR and CDR2 FQNEAQ (reference sequence). The CDR3 has 15 amino acids. CDR3 sequence: CASSLEGQGGSIQYF. As DNA, the CDR3 is TGTGCCAGCAGCTTAGAAGGACAGGGTGGGAGCATTCAGTACTTC.

V is TRBV28 and J is TRBJ2-7; 11 nucleotides align to TRBD2. The CDR3 has 16 amino acids. J lost 6 bases, V lost 6 bases, and 13 bases had no gene match. Per the germline V gene, CDR1 is MDHEN and CDR2 is SYDVKM. CDR3 loop: CASSTIAGGSLSEQYF. DNA for the CDR3: TGTGCCAGCAGCACTATAGCGGGAGGGTCCTTGAGCGAGCAGTACTTC.

This clonotype was detected many times. The chain couples TRBV6-6 to TRBJ2-1, with 8 bases aligning to TRBD2. Germline V gene lookup returns CDR1 MNHNY and CDR2 SVGAGI (reference sequence). This CDR3 is built from 15 residues. V dropped 6 bases and J dropped 7; count of bases not matched to a gene: 11. This chain's CDR3 is CASRFSAGGGNEQFF. The CDR3 DNA sequence: TGTGCCAGCAGATTCTCGGCGGGAGGAGGTAATGAGCAGTTCTTC.

The genes are TRBV28 and TRBJ2-6; D is ambiguous. CDR3 length equals 14 residues. V lost 6 bases and J 4 bases, leaving 10 bases between the germline ends. CDR1 is MDHEN and CDR2 is SYDVKM in the germline V gene. The CDR3 spells CASSPGWGANVLTF. CDR3 nucleotides: TGTGCCAGCAGCCCCGGGTGGGGGGCCAACGTCCTGACTTTC.

The CDR3 loop is CASSEDLIGTDTQYF. The CDR3 DNA is TGTGCCAGCAGCGAGGACCTCATCGGCACAGATACGCAGTATTTT. This chain joins TRBV9 and TRBJ2-3; D not certain. Trimming removed 3 bases at V and 1 base at J, with 12 bases between. Germline values: CDR1 SGDLS, CDR2 YYNGEE. This CDR3 has 15 amino acids.

The V and J genes are TRBV21-1 and TRBJ2-1. TRBV21-1 represents a pseudogene. The CDR3 has 17 residues. CDR3 sequence reads: CASSKDHSKPKSNEQFF. For the CDR3, the DNA is TGTGCCAGCAGCAAAGACCACTCCAAACCGAAGTCTAATGAGCAGTTCTTC.

The chain recombines TRBV27 with TRBJ2-7; 7 bases match TRBD1. CDR3 length: 15 residues. Germline V CDR1 and CDR2: MNHEY, SMNVEV (reference sequence). V dropped 6 bases and J dropped 1; count of bases not matched to a gene: 9. Here the CDR3 DNA reads TGTGCCAGCAGGCCGGTTGGGACAGATTCCTACGAGCAGTACTTC. This gives the protein CASRPVGTDSYEQYF.

The chain links TRBV5-1 to TRBJ2-7, with TRBD2 matching 10 bases. CDR1 and CDR2 from the germline V gene are SGHRS and YFSETQ. The V segment lost 4 bases and the J segment 10 bases; nucleotides outside the gene matches: 14. The CDR3 runs to 15 residues. CDR3: CASSLTGLAATIQYF. CDR3 bases: TGCGCCAGCAGCCTCACTGGACTAGCGGCTACAATTCAGTACTTC. Together with reference TRBV5-1 and TRBJ2-7, the CDR3 gives the full variable domain: KAGVTQTPRYLIKTRGQQVTLSCSPISGHRSVSWYQQTPGQGLQFLFEYFSETQRNKGNFPGRFSGRQFSNSRSEMNVSTLELGDSALYLCASSLTGLAATIQYFGPGTRLTVT.

Concerning this clonotype: A read error is possible here, since a much larger clone lies one base away. The V call is TRBV7-8, the J call TRBJ2-5, with 7 bases that match TRBD1. Unmatched junction bases numbered 15, after V lost 0 bases and J lost 11 bases. Germline CDR1 and CDR2: SGHVS and FQNEAQ. The CDR3 sequence is 16 residues long. CDR3 nucleotides: TGTGCCAGCAGCTTAGCGGGGACAGAGTCCTACAATGAGCAGTACTTC. It encodes CASSLAGTESYNEQYF.